This TCR beta chain was sequenced in a study of cytomegalovirus exposure and HLA in healthy donors. Study-level points and caveats: In a later analysis, TCR beta V- and J-gene trimming showed a link to a missense DCLRE1C variant.

The germline V gene encodes CDR1 SGHVS and CDR2 FNYEAQ. CDR3 length: 14 residues. V lost 3 bases, J lost 5 bases, and 4 bases stayed unmatched. With regard to this clone: Its target is unknown.

With 60 Vbeta and 13 Jbeta primers, the PCR was carried out. Some clones are missing from TCRdb's copy, which holds only in-frame ones; the method was immunoSEQ multiplex PCR. Of under 250,000 clones in the sample, 82% were seen once. This receptor was identified in a middle-aged woman in good health and CMV-seronegative. This chain uses TRBV7-6 with TRBJ2-1, with 7 bases that match TRBD2. Material for sequencing was PBMCs. The CDR3 sequence is CASSFSGGNNEQFF. CDR3 nucleotides: TGTGCCAGCAGCTTTTCGGGAGGCAACAATGAGCAGTTCTTC.